This TCR beta chain is drawn from a study of CD8 T cells in ankylosing spondylitis. This clonotype was counted a single time. As the method for making TCR beta libraries, quantitative 5'-RACE with molecular barcodes was used. TCRdb reprocessed the 5' RACE reads via MiXCR and lists one record per CDR3 protein. The top ten hold 16% of the sample, which has approximately 200,000 distinct CDR3 sequences, 13% seen once. This CDR3 contains 14 residues. The clonotype comes from a male donor with ankylosing spondylitis or in good health (not recorded which). Material: blood, either unsorted or a sorted T cell fraction (not recorded which). This sequence joins TRBV21-1 and TRBJ2-7; the listed D gene, TRBD1, was not tested against the DNA. TRBV21-1 is annotated as a pseudogene. CDR3 DNA sequence: TGTGCCAGCAGCAAAGTCGGACAGGCCTACGAGCAGTACTTC. As protein: CASSKVGQAYEQYF.